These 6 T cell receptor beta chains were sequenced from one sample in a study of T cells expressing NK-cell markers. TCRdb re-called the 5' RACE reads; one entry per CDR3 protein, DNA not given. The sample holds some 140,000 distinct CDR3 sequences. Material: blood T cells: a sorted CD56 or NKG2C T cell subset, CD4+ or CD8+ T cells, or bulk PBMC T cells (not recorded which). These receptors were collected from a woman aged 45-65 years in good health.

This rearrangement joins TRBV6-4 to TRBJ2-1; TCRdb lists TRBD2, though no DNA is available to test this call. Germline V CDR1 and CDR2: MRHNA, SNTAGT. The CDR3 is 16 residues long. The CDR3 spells CASSKAPSGSGNEQFF.

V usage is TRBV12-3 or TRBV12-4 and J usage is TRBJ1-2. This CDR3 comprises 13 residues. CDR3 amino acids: CASRRDGNYGYTF.

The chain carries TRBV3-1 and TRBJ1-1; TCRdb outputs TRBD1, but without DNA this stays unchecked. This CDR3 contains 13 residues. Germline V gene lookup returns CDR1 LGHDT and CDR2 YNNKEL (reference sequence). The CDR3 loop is CASSGGARTEAFF.

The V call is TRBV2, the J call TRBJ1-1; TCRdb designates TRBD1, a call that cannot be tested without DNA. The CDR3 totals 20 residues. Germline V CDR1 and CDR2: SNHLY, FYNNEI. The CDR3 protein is CASSPEGWTGGARVNTEAFF.

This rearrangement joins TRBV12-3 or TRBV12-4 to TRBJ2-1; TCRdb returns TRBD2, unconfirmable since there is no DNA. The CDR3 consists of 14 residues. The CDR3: CASTQREGDNEQFF.

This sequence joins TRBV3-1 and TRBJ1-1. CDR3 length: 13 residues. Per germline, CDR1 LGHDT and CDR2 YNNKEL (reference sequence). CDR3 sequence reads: CASSQSENTEAFF.